The rows below give T cell receptor beta chains drawn from one sample of a study of cytomegalovirus exposure and HLA in healthy donors. Repertoires were generated with immunoSEQ multiplex PCR, while TCRdb's copy carries only in-frame clones and drops some. Of under 250,000 clones in the sample, around 76% are singletons; the top ten hold 4.5% to 7%. Material for sequencing was PBMCs. Source of these receptors: a man aged 40-55 years in good health and CMV-seropositive. CDR3s leave out the opening cysteine and the closing phenylalanine or tryptophan.

TRBV5-5	TRBJ2-5	ASSHRDRGETQY
TRBV5-1	TRBJ2-7	ASSSWTSGSAASYEQY
TRBV30	TRBJ2-5	AALAEQETQY
TRBV5-1	TRBJ2-1	ASSGGGGYNEQF
TRBV28	TRBJ1-2	ASSSKGRDSSSNYGYT
TRBV9	TRBJ2-1	ASSDQGEGWHEQF
TRBV19	TRBJ1-5	ASSPLMFNQPQH
TRBV6-1	TRBJ2-1	ASSSGRYEQF
TRBV15	TRBJ2-7	ATSSGAGLEQY
TRBV7-6	TRBJ1-2	ASSPHQESNYGYT
TRBV5-1	TRBJ2-2	ASSLGETLPPNTGELF
TRBV5-1	TRBJ1-1	ASSLELDMFAEAF
TRBV30	TRBJ1-1	AWSRRYEAF
TRBV19	TRBJ2-3	ASGLLAGGLDTQY
TRBV29-1	TRBJ2-3	SVGGSGGTDTQY
TRBV27	NA	ASSWTSGSSYEQY
TRBV19	TRBJ1-4	ASLSGQHNEKLF
TRBV19	TRBJ2-5	ASSSDRGSGETQY
TRBV5-5	TRBJ2-5	ASSWARASGQETQY
TRBV4-2	TRBJ2-5	ASSQVRVATQETQY
TRBV4-2	TRBJ2-3	ASSPSGSTDTQY
TRBV11-2	TRBJ2-2	ASSSPPGTRGNTGELF
TRBV30	TRBJ2-2	AWSGGTANTGELF
TRBV13	NA	ASSLESAYEQY
TRBV19	TRBJ2-3	ASSIANTQY
TRBV6-5	TRBJ1-1	ASSYDRGTEAF
TRBV2	TRBJ1-6	ASRTGGDNSPLH
TRBV11-3	TRBJ1-1	ASSSPGQGWTEAF